One and the same sample provided the 20 T cell receptor beta chains below, sequenced in a study of identical twins. TCRdb redid the calling of the 5' RACE reads with MiXCR, one entry per CDR3 protein. The table lists 690,000 or so distinct CDR3 sequences, over 8.5% of them singletons, with 0.8% to 1% in the top ten. The same sample was also studied in work on yellow fever vaccine responses in identical twins.

Sequencing was done on a sample of PBMCs. Receptors were obtained from a woman aged 18 to 35 in good health.

This clonotype occurred many times. This chain connects TRBV12-3 or TRBV12-4 to TRBJ2-1; D perhaps matches TRBD1 (5 bases). This CDR3 contains 13 residues. Trimming left V 0 bases short and J 9 bases short, with 9 bases between. CDR3 in DNA: TGTGCCAGCAGTTTAGCTAGTCAGGGTGAGCAGTTCTTC. Translation: CASSLASQGEQFF.

This chain links TRBV11-2 with TRBJ2-5, with D tentatively TRBD1 or TRBD2 (5 bases each). Between the trimmed V and J ends, which lost 5 bases and 5 bases, there was a span of 21 bases. This CDR3 is built from 16 residues. The V gene's germline CDR1 is SGHAT and CDR2 FQNNGV. In DNA, the CDR3 is TGTGCCAGCAGCCTAAAGACATACGGGGCCTCCGAGACCCAGTACTTC. It encodes CASSLKTYGASETQYF.

The chain joins TRBV7-2 to TRBJ2-7; D is unresolved. Germline assignment: CDR1 SGHTA and CDR2 FQGNSA. V dropped 2 bases and J dropped 0 bases, with 11 bases sitting between them. This CDR3 comprises 15 residues. The CDR3 protein is CASSLSTATSYEQYF. CDR3 bases: TGTGCCAGCAGCTTAAGTACAGCTACCTCCTACGAGCAGTACTTC. The whole variable domain, filled in from reference TRBV7-2 and TRBJ2-7, reads GAGVSQSPSNKVTEKGKDVELRCDPISGHTALYWYRQSLGQGLEFLIYFQGNSAPDKSGLPSDRFSAERTGGSVSTLTIQRTQQEDSAVYLCASSLSTATSYEQYFGPGTRLTVT.

The rearrangement links TRBV11-2 to TRBJ2-7; TRBD2 matches at 7 bases. The CDR3 is made up of 16 amino acids. Looked up from germline, CDR1 is SGHAT and CDR2 is FQNNGV. Germline trimming cut 0 bases from V and 3 bases from J; bases unmatched to any gene: 8. CDR3 residues: CASSLDLAGVYYEQYF. CDR3 DNA sequence: TGTGCCAGCAGCTTAGATTTGGCGGGAGTGTACTACGAGCAGTACTTC.

This clonotype was seen only a few times. The chain is built from TRBV20-1 and TRBJ2-7, with D maybe TRBD2 (6 bases). The germline gives CDR1 DFQATT, CDR2 SNEGSKA (reference sequence). The germline V and J ends were trimmed by 0 bases and 2 bases, with 14 bases remaining between them. This CDR3 is 15 amino acids long. CDR3 sequence (DNA): TGCAGTGCTAGAGATCTGCAGGGAGGAGCCTACGAGCAGTACTTC. It yields the protein CSARDLQGGAYEQYF.

This clonotype showed up just a few times. The chain links TRBV29-1 to TRBJ2-1; 9 bases fit TRBD1. V was clipped by 4 bases and J by 6 bases; unmatched bases: 10. The CDR3 extends over 15 amino acids. CDR1 and CDR2 (germline): SQVTM, ANQGSEA. The CDR3 DNA is TGCAGCGTTGTTACCGGGACAGGGTCACCCAATGAGCAGTTCTTC. This encodes CSVVTGTGSPNEQFF.

This clonotype appeared a few times. This chain links TRBV6-5 with TRBJ2-7, with no clear D. CDR1 MNHEY and CDR2 SVGAGI come from the germline V gene. Trimming stripped 4 bases from V and 0 bases from J, with 13 bases between. The CDR3 loop spans 15 amino acids. The chain's CDR3 is CASSSWGGSSYEQYF. CDR3 DNA sequence: TGTGCCAGCAGTTCGTGGGGTGGTAGCTCCTACGAGCAGTACTTC.

The chain is built from TRBV7-9 and TRBJ2-1, with D perhaps assigned TRBD1 or TRBD2 (7 bases each). This CDR3 has 13 residues. The V gene's germline CDR1 is SEHNR and CDR2 FQNEAQ (reference sequence). Trimming took off 5 bases at V and 8 bases at J, with 13 bases between the two ends. For the CDR3, the DNA is TGTGCCAGCAGCAGCGGGACAGTGTATGAGCAGTTCTTC. Protein sequence: CASSSGTVYEQFF. The full variable domain, rest sourced from reference TRBV7-9 and TRBJ2-1, is DTGVSQNPRHKITKRGQNVTFRCDPISEHNRLYWYRQTLGQGPEFLTYFQNEAQLEKSRLLSDRFSAERPKGSFSTLEIQRTEQGDSAMYLCASSSGTVYEQFFGPGTRLTVL.

Many counts were recorded for this clonotype. This chain connects TRBV5-1 to TRBJ2-3; D is possibly TRBD2 (5 bases). V lost 2 bases and J lost 3, with 19 bases in between. CDR3 length: 17 amino acids. Germline CDR1 SGHRS, CDR2 YFSETQ. CDR3 loop: CASSLISPLAGTDTQYF. CDR3 coding DNA: TGCGCCAGCAGCTTAATTTCTCCGCTAGCCGGGACAGATACGCAGTATTTT.

This clonotype showed up many times. V usage is TRBV4-2 and J usage is TRBJ2-7, with TRBD1 matching 8 bases. J lost 2 bases, V lost 0 bases, and 3 bases had no gene match. The germline V gene encodes CDR1 LGHNA and CDR2 YNFKEQ. There are 15 residues in the CDR3. CDR3 amino acids: CASSQDPGQAYEQYF. DNA of the CDR3: TGTGCCAGCAGCCAAGATCCGGGACAGGCCTACGAGCAGTACTTC.

This clonotype was seen repeatedly, ten times or more. The rearrangement links TRBV12-3 or TRBV12-4 to TRBJ2-2; 7 nucleotides agree with TRBD1. This CDR3 contains 12 residues. The V gene end was trimmed by 5 bases and the J gene end by 9 bases; junction bases not matched to a gene: 3. The CDR3 protein is CASSKTGRELFF. The CDR3 DNA is TGTGCCAGCAGTAAGACAGGGAGGGAGCTGTTTTTT.

This clonotype was counted at least ten times. The rearrangement uses TRBV10-1 and TRBJ2-1; no firm D call. The CDR3 contains 13 residues. Trimming removed 4 bases at V and 4 bases at J, with 8 bases between. Germline V gene sequence: CDR1 WNHNN, CDR2 SYGVQD (reference sequence). The CDR3 DNA sequence: TGCGCCAGCAGTGGAAGAGAATACAATGAGCAGTTCTTC. Protein sequence: CASSGREYNEQFF.

The CDR3 DNA sequence: TGCAGTGCTAGACCACGGACTAGCGGGACAAGGGGCGCAGATACGCAGTATTTT. It is translated as CSARPRTSGTRGADTQYF. The chain combines TRBV20-1 with TRBJ2-3; 12 positions agree with TRBD2. The V gene's germline CDR1 is DFQATT and CDR2 SNEGSKA (reference sequence). The CDR3 spans 18 residues. V lost 2 bases and J lost 4; bases outside the gene matches: 13.

This clonotype was detected a few times. The chain joins TRBV5-1 to TRBJ2-1, with D unclear. Germline V lookup: CDR1 SGHRS, CDR2 YFSETQ. The CDR3 covers 15 residues. The V end was cut by 4 bases, the J end by 0 bases, with 11 bases between. The CDR3 DNA is TGCGCCAGCAGCCGGACCTCCAGCTCCTACAATGAGCAGTTCTTC. This codes for CASSRTSSSYNEQFF.

Ten or more counts support this clonotype. V gene TRBV15 combines with J gene TRBJ2-5; unclear D gene. The CDR3 spans 14 residues. The V end lost 0 bases, the J end lost 7 bases, and 12 bases lay between the germline ends. Per the germline V gene, CDR1 is LNHNV and CDR2 is YYDKDF (reference sequence). For the CDR3, the DNA is TGTGCCACCAGCAGAGATCCCACCTGGGGGACCCAGTACTTC. It codes for CATSRDPTWGTQYF.

With regard to this clonotype: At one end, the junction sequence differs from germline, possibly due to a read error. The rearrangement joins TRBV6-1 to TRBJ2-7, with TRBD2 identical over 8 bases. The CDR3 is 14 amino acids. Per the germline V gene, CDR1 is MNHNS and CDR2 is SASEGT. The CDR3 here is CASSPGGVSHEQYF. The DNA of the CDR3 is TGTGCCAGCAGTCCGGGGGGGGTCTCCCACGAGCAGTACTTC.

The chain recombines TRBV20-1 with TRBJ1-1, with D perhaps TRBD1 (5 bases). Trimming took off 8 bases at V and 1 base at J, with 29 bases between the two ends. Germline assignment: CDR1 DFQATT and CDR2 SNEGSKA (reference sequence). The CDR3 contains 18 residues. The CDR3 DNA reads TGCAGTCCTATGGGCAGGGACCCAAACCGTGTCTCGAACACTGAAGCTTTCTTT. Amino acid sequence: CSPMGRDPNRVSNTEAFF.

This clonotype showed up just a few times. The V gene is TRBV2, the J gene TRBJ1-1, with TRBD1 as a possible D gene (5 bases). The length of the CDR3 is 14 residues. CDR1 SNHLY and CDR2 FYNNEI come from the germline V gene. Trimming took off 3 bases at V and 5 bases at J, with 13 bases between the two ends. As DNA, the CDR3 is TGTGCCAGCAGTGACCCAGGGACGGGGACTGAAGCTTTCTTT. Residues: CASSDPGTGTEAFF.

This clonotype was recorded at least ten times. The chain is built from TRBV4-2 and TRBJ2-7, with 9 bases identical to TRBD1. The CDR3 is made up of 15 amino acids. Per the germline V gene, CDR1 is LGHNA and CDR2 is YNFKEQ. Losses at the gene ends were 4 bases for V and 4 bases for J; bases not matched to a gene: 8. In DNA, the CDR3 is TGTGCCAGCAGCCCTCCGGGACAGGGATCGTACGAGCAGTACTTC. This sequence encodes CASSPPGQGSYEQYF.

There are a few counts of this clonotype. The chain has TRBV27 and TRBJ2-3; tentatively, D is TRBD1 (8 bases). Germline-derived CDR1 and CDR2 are MNHEY and SMNVEV (reference sequence). The CDR3 consists of 16 residues. The V end was cut by 7 bases, the J end by 2 bases, with 19 bases between. The DNA of the CDR3 is TGTGCCAGCACCCAGGGGGCTAGCGGCTACACAGATACGCAGTATTTT. It specifies CASTQGASGYTDTQYF.